This TCR beta chain was found in a study of blood T cell repertoires in COVID-19. Across the study: Both acute and convalescent COVID-19 samples were obtained from the United States, Italy and Spain. The analysed material was cDNA or gDNA that came from T cells, B-cell-depleted T cells, or PBMCs.

Source study methods: The assay estimated nucleated cells by amplifying reference gene primers. TCRdb's table, derived via immunoSEQ multiplex PCR, lists solely in-frame clones and lacks some. Clone size and V and J calls were adopted from that table, with D and trimming inferred from the DNA. This sample has around 300,000 clones; roughly 85% occur once, and the top ten carry 10% to 15%. V lost 5 bases to trimming and J lost 5 bases; unmatched junction nucleotides: 10. Germline V lookup: CDR1 LGHDT, CDR2 YNNKEL (reference sequence). CDR3 length: 15 residues. Sequencing was done on a sample of peripheral blood. This receptor was obtained from a human donor in a cohort sampled during active COVID-19. The chain is built from TRBV3-1 (or the pseudogene TRBV3-2) and TRBJ2-7; 9 positions match TRBD1. CDR3 in amino acids: CASSFRDRDRNEQYF. DNA of the CDR3: TGTGCCAGCAGCTTCCGGGACAGGGATCGAAACGAGCAGTACTTC.